A selection of T cell receptor beta chains follows, all from one sample in a study of CD8+ T cells in alopecia areata. Produced via immunoSEQ multiplex PCR; TCRdb's table is partial and in-frame only. This sample has under 250,000 clones, with approximately 65% found just once. The sequencing used CD4+ T cells sorted from blood, collected at approximately week 45, from a patient treated with tofacitinib. Receptors originate from a human donor with alopecia areata. Both conserved end residues are part of each CDR3. The D gene is left open where the match is weak. Clone size appears in some rows only: once, few, many, or a class for an expanded clone.

V: TRBV27
size: NA
J: TRBJ2-3
D: TRBD1
DNA: TGTGCCAGCAGTACCCGGGACAGGGGGCCCTTGCCCGATACGCAGTATTTT
CDR3: CASSTRDRGPLPDTQYF

V: TRBV6-5
size: NA
J: TRBJ1-2
D: TRBD1
DNA: TGTGCCATCGGACAGGGGGGTGGCTACACCTTC
CDR3: CAIGQGGGYTF

V: TRBV14
size: NA
J: TRBJ1-1
D: NA
DNA: TGTGCCAGCAGCCCTGGGACGTGGTTGGGGGGGCAGGCTGAAGCTTTCTTT
CDR3: CASSPGTWLGGQAEAFF

V: TRBV5-1
size: few
J: TRBJ1-1
D: NA
DNA: TGCGCCAGCAGCTGGACAGAGGTCACTGAAGCTTTCTTT
CDR3: CASSWTEVTEAFF

V: TRBV5-1
size: NA
J: TRBJ2-5
D: NA
DNA: TGCGCCAGCAGCTTTACGGATCAAGAGACCCAGTACTTC
CDR3: CASSFTDQETQYF

V: TRBV9
size: NA
J: TRBJ2-1
D: NA
DNA: TGTGCCAGCAGCCCCCGGGAGAAGACCTACAATGAGCAGTTCTTC
CDR3: CASSPREKTYNEQFF

V: TRBV4-1
size: NA
J: TRBJ1-6
D: NA
DNA: TGCGCCAGCAGCCAAGTTCCTGGGTCCCGAGATTCACCCCTCCACTTT
CDR3: CASSQVPGSRDSPLHF

V: TRBV29-1
size: few
J: TRBJ2-7
D: TRBD1
DNA: TGCAGCGTTGAGGGACAGGGGGCGAGAGAGCAGTACTTC
CDR3: CSVEGQGAREQYF

V: TRBV5-1
size: NA
J: TRBJ2-2
D: NA
DNA: TGCGCCAGCAGCTCGGCCCAGCCCGGGGAGCTGTTTTTT
CDR3: CASSSAQPGELFF

V: TRBV29-1
size: few
J: TRBJ2-3
D: NA
DNA: TGCAGCGTGAACCGGGACCCCACAGATACGCAGTATTTT
CDR3: CSVNRDPTDTQYF

V: TRBV5-6
size: NA
J: TRBJ1-1
D: NA
DNA: TGTGCCAGCAGCTTGTTCAACACTGAAGCTTTCTTT
CDR3: CASSLFNTEAFF

V: TRBV18
size: NA
J: TRBJ2-7
D: NA
DNA: TGTGCCAGCTCACCCGGGCGGACCTCATACGAGCAGTACTTC
CDR3: CASSPGRTSYEQYF

V: TRBV30
size: NA
J: TRBJ1-2
D: NA
DNA: TGTGCCTGGAGTGGACCCATCGGGGGCCGAGGCTACACCTTC
CDR3: CAWSGPIGGRGYTF

V: TRBV5-1
size: NA
J: TRBJ2-4
D: TRBD1
DNA: TGCGCCAGCAGCTGGGGACAGGGGGCCTCGGAAACAAACATTCAGTACTTC
CDR3: CASSWGQGASETNIQYF

V: TRBV9
size: NA
J: TRBJ1-3
D: NA
DNA: TGTGCCAGCAGCGTAGACTCCTTCTCTGGAAACACCATATATTTT
CDR3: CASSVDSFSGNTIYF

V: TRBV4-3
size: NA
J: TRBJ2-1
D: NA
DNA: TGCGCCAGCAGCCAAGCTACAGGGGCGGGAAATGAGCAGTTCTTC
CDR3: CASSQATGAGNEQFF

V: TRBV5-1
size: many
J: TRBJ2-6
D: NA
DNA: TGCGCCAGCAGCTCAGACCTCAGCTCTGGGGCCAACGTCCTGACTTTC
CDR3: CASSSDLSSGANVLTF

V: TRBV5-1
size: NA
J: TRBJ1-2
D: NA
DNA: TGCGCCACTCGACCTCTCGGGGAGTATGGCTACACCTTC
CDR3: CATRPLGEYGYTF

V: TRBV4-1
size: NA
J: TRBJ1-5
D: NA
DNA: TGCGCCAGCAGCCAAGGCGAGGGACAGCCCCAGCATTTT
CDR3: CASSQGEGQPQHF

V: TRBV29-1
size: NA
J: TRBJ2-3
D: NA
DNA: TGCAGCGTTGACGCCCAAGATACGCAGTATTTT
CDR3: CSVDAQDTQYF

V: TRBV7-3
size: NA
J: TRBJ2-2
D: NA
DNA: TGTGCCAGCAGTTACCGACAGAACACCGGGGAGCTGTTTTTT
CDR3: CASSYRQNTGELFF

V: TRBV29-1
size: NA
J: TRBJ2-5
D: NA
DNA: TGCAGCGGCTTTGAGGGCAGAAATCAAGAGACCCAGTACTTC
CDR3: CSGFEGRNQETQYF

V: TRBV18
size: NA
J: TRBJ2-3
D: TRBD2
DNA: TGTGCCAGCTCACCATTATCTAGCGGGGTGAGCACAGATACGCAGTATTTT
CDR3: CASSPLSSGVSTDTQYF

V: TRBV29-1
size: few
J: TRBJ2-2
D: TRBD2
DNA: TGCAGCGTTCGGAGCGGGGGCGGGACCGGGGAGCTGTTTTTT
CDR3: CSVRSGGGTGELFF

V: TRBV7-2
size: NA
J: TRBJ1-6
D: NA
DNA: TGTGCCAGCAGCTTGGAGCAAGGGTGGAATTCACCCCTCCACTTT
CDR3: CASSLEQGWNSPLHF

V: TRBV27
size: few
J: TRBJ2-1
D: TRBD2
DNA: TGTGCCAGCAGATCTATAGCGGGGGGGCCGAGCCATGAGCAGTTCTTC
CDR3: CASRSIAGGPSHEQFF

V: TRBV5-1
size: once
J: TRBJ2-7
D: TRBD1
DNA: TGCGCCAGCAGCTTGACTGGACAGGGCCCCTACGAGCAGTACTTC
CDR3: CASSLTGQGPYEQYF

V: TRBV10-3
size: NA
J: TRBJ2-1
D: NA
DNA: TGTGCCATCAGTGAGGGGGGCCCAGGAACGAACAATGAGCAGTTCTTC
CDR3: CAISEGGPGTNNEQFF

V: TRBV5-1
size: NA
J: TRBJ2-3
D: NA
DNA: TGCGCCAGCAGCTTTCCGGACAGCCCCACAGATACGCAGTATTTT
CDR3: CASSFPDSPTDTQYF

V: TRBV9
size: NA
J: TRBJ1-6
D: NA
DNA: TGTGCCAGCAGCCCTGGGGGTTCCGGCTCACCCCTCCACTTT
CDR3: CASSPGGSGSPLHF

V: TRBV7-2
size: NA
J: TRBJ1-1
D: NA
DNA: TGTGCCAGCAGCCTCCGGGGAGGGGACGCTTTCTTT
CDR3: CASSLRGGDAFF

V: TRBV29-1
size: few
J: TRBJ1-4
D: NA
DNA: TGCAGCGTATCAGGGGTGGAGGAAAAACTGTTTTTT
CDR3: CSVSGVEEKLFF

V: TRBV9
size: many
J: TRBJ2-1
D: TRBD2
DNA: TGTGCCAGCAGCGTAGACGGCGGGGGGCTAGACTCCTACAATGAGCAGTTCTTC
CDR3: CASSVDGGGLDSYNEQFF

V: TRBV27
size: NA
J: TRBJ1-1
D: NA
DNA: TGTGCCAGCAGTTTATCGGAGGGGAACACTGAAGCTTTCTTT
CDR3: CASSLSEGNTEAFF

V: TRBV7-9
size: once
J: TRBJ2-1
D: TRBD2
DNA: TGTGCCAGCAGCTTAGCGGGGACTAGCGGGGGTAAGGACGGCAATGAGCAGTTCTTC
CDR3: CASSLAGTSGGKDGNEQFF

V: TRBV9
size: NA
J: TRBJ1-1
D: NA
DNA: TGTGCCAGCAGCGTAGGATTGTCGGCTGAAGCTTTCTTT
CDR3: CASSVGLSAEAFF

V: TRBV14
size: NA
J: TRBJ2-2
D: NA
DNA: TGTGCCAGCAGCCGAATCGTCAACACCGGGGAGCTGTTTTTT
CDR3: CASSRIVNTGELFF

V: TRBV5-1
size: NA
J: TRBJ1-2
D: NA
DNA: TGCGCCAGCAGCTTAGGATCCTCAGGTGGCTACACCTTC
CDR3: CASSLGSSGGYTF

V: TRBV7-2
size: few
J: TRBJ1-6
D: NA
DNA: TGTGCCAGCAGCTTTAAACCAAGCTCCTATAATTCACCCCTCCACTTT
CDR3: CASSFKPSSYNSPLHF

V: TRBV29-1
size: NA
J: TRBJ1-2
D: TRBD1
DNA: TGCAGCGGCGGACAGGGGGCGTCGGGTAACTATGGCTACACCTTC
CDR3: CSGGQGASGNYGYTF

V: TRBV7-9
size: NA
J: TRBJ2-3
D: NA
DNA: TGTGCCAGCACCCTAGGGGGGCGCACAGATACGCAGTATTTT
CDR3: CASTLGGRTDTQYF

V: TRBV2
size: few
J: TRBJ2-7
D: TRBD1
DNA: TGTGCCAGCAGTGGGGACAGCCTCTACGAGCAGTACTTC
CDR3: CASSGDSLYEQYF

V: TRBV30
size: NA
J: TRBJ2-6
D: NA
DNA: TGTGCCTGGAGTCTAAGGCGATCTGGGGCCAACGTCCTGACTTTC
CDR3: CAWSLRRSGANVLTF

V: TRBV5-1
size: NA
J: TRBJ2-4
D: NA
DNA: TGCGCCAGCAGCTTGGGGACAGAAAGAAGCATTCAGTACTTC
CDR3: CASSLGTERSIQYF

V: TRBV29-1
size: NA
J: TRBJ1-2
D: NA
DNA: TGCAGCGTTCAATTCGGGCGGGCCCTTGGCTACACCTTC
CDR3: CSVQFGRALGYTF

V: TRBV29-1
size: NA
J: TRBJ2-1
D: NA
DNA: TGCAGCGTTGGGTTAGTGTACAATGAGCAGTTCTTC
CDR3: CSVGLVYNEQFF

V: TRBV11-2
size: NA
J: TRBJ1-1
D: NA
DNA: TGTGCCAGCAGCTTACAGGGGTACACTGAAGCTTTCTTT
CDR3: CASSLQGYTEAFF

V: TRBV29-1
size: NA
J: TRBJ1-2
D: TRBD1
DNA: TGCAGCGTGGGTCATCAGGGGGGCGGCTACACCTTC
CDR3: CSVGHQGGGYTF

V: TRBV9
size: once
J: TRBJ2-2
D: TRBD1
DNA: TGTGCCAGCAGCGTAGATCCACCCGAGACAGGGGTGACCGGGGAGCTGTTTTTT
CDR3: CASSVDPPETGVTGELFF

V: TRBV9
size: NA
J: TRBJ2-7
D: TRBD1
DNA: TGTGCCAGCAGCGTAGGGCCGGGACAGGGGTCCTCCTACGAGCAGTACTTC
CDR3: CASSVGPGQGSSYEQYF

V: TRBV7-8
size: few
J: TRBJ1-5
D: NA
DNA: TGTGCCAGCAGCTTAGGGGACGGACTCAATCAGCCCCAGCATTTT
CDR3: CASSLGDGLNQPQHF

V: TRBV23-1
size: NA
J: TRBJ1-4
D: TRBD1
DNA: TGCGCCAGCACCGAACAGGGGGCAAGTGAAAAACTGTTTTTT
CDR3: CASTEQGASEKLFF

V: TRBV5-1
size: NA
J: TRBJ1-6
D: NA
DNA: TGCGCCAGCACCCAACAGATAATGGGGAATTCACCCCTCCACTTT
CDR3: CASTQQIMGNSPLHF

V: TRBV14
size: many
J: TRBJ2-5
D: TRBD2
DNA: TGTGCCAGCAGCCAAGGGGCTAGCGGGGGCTTCCAAGAGACCCAGTACTTC
CDR3: CASSQGASGGFQETQYF

V: TRBV7-2
size: NA
J: TRBJ2-5
D: NA
DNA: TGTGCCAGCAGCCCACTACGAGAGACCCAGTACTTC
CDR3: CASSPLRETQYF

V: TRBV19
size: NA
J: TRBJ1-1
D: NA
DNA: TGTGCCATTTCCAGTAACGGGGGGAACACTGAAGCTTTCTTT
CDR3: CAISSNGGNTEAFF

V: TRBV29-1
size: NA
J: TRBJ2-3
D: NA
DNA: TGCAGCGGGGGGCCAGATACGCAGTATTTT
CDR3: CSGGPDTQYF

V: TRBV29-1
size: NA
J: TRBJ1-2
D: TRBD1
DNA: TGCAGCGTCGACAGGGGGCGGGAAGGCTACACCTTC
CDR3: CSVDRGREGYTF

V: TRBV29-1
size: NA
J: TRBJ2-3
D: TRBD2
DNA: TGCAGCTCAACAGAGAGCGGGGCAAATACAGATACGCAGTATTTT
CDR3: CSSTESGANTDTQYF